This T cell receptor beta chain was identified in a study of control samples from healthy donors and cancer patients. The method was immunoSEQ multiplex PCR; TCRdb's version includes in-frame clones alone and lacks a portion of them. The sample lists fewer than 200,000 clones; about 93% were seen once. Trimming cost V 5 bases and J 4 bases; bases outside gene matches: 8. Germline assignment: CDR1 SNHLY and CDR2 FYNNEI. CDR3 length: 17 residues. The chain couples TRBV2 to TRBJ2-1; 13 bases are shared with TRBD2. The receptor was derived from a man younger than 30 in good health. The sample was blood. This CDR3 reads CASSPGLAGALYNEQFF. The CDR3 region has the DNA TGTGCCAGCAGTCCCGGACTAGCGGGGGCCCTTTACAATGAGCAGTTCTTC.